The sequence of this T cell receptor beta chain was determined in a study of T cell responses to AZD1222 COVID-19 vaccine. Study-level findings and limits: Clonal diversity was possibly underestimated; the donors were predominantly white British and more often female. Nearly half of spike-specific TCRs reportedly target variant regions that are unmutated in the B.1.351 and B.1.1.7 variants.

Only in-frame clones appear in the TCRdb table, and some are missing; sequencing was by immunoSEQ multiplex PCR. The sample has roughly 140,000 clones, just under 95% seen once. Comment on this clone: Its antigen is as yet unknown.

Trimming shortened V by 2 bases and J by 2 bases, and 10 bases separated the two germline ends. The germline gives CDR1 MNHNS, CDR2 SASEGT. The CDR3 runs 14 residues. This material consisted of peripheral blood, taken on day 0 of AZD1222 vaccination. The chain joins TRBV6-1 to TRBJ2-7; D uncertain. This TCR was recovered from an adult in good health. CDR3 sequence (DNA): TGTGCCAGCAGTGAATCGACTGGGCCCTACGAGCAGTACTTC. Amino acids: CASSESTGPYEQYF.